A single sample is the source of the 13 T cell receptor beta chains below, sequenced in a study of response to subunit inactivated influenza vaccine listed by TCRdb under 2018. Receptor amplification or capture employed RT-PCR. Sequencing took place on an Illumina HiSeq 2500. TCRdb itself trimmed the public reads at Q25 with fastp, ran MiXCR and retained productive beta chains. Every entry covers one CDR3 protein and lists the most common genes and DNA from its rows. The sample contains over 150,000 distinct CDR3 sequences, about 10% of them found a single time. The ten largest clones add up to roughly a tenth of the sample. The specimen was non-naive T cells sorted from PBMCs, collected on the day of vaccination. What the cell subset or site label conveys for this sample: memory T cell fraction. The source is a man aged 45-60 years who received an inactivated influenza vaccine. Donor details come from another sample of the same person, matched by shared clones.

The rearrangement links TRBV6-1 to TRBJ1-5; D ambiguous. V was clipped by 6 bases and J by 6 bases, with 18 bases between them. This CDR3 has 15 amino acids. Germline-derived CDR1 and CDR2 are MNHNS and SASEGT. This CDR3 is CASRRQEGSTQPQHF. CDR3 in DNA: TGTGCCAGCAGGCGTCAGGAGGGTAGTACTCAGCCCCAGCATTTT.

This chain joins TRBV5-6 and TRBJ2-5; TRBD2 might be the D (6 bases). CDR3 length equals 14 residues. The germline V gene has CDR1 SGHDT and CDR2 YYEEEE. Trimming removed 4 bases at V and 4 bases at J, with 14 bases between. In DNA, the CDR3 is TGTGCCAGCAGCACTCGGCGGGACCGAGAGACCCAGTACTTC. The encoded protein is CASSTRRDRETQYF.

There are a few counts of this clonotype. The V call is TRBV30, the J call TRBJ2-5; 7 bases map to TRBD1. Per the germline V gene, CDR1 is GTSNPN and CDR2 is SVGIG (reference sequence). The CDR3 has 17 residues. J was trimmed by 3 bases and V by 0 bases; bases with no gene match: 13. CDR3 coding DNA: TGTGCCTGGAGTGTTAGTTGGTCGGTACAGGGGAAAGAGACCCAGTACTTC. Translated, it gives CAWSVSWSVQGKETQYF. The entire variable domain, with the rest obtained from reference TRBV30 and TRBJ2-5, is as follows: SQTIHQWPATLVQPVGSPLSLECTVEGTSNPNLYWYRQAAGRGLQLLFYSVGIGQISSEVPQNLSASRPQDRQFILSSKKLLLSDSGFYLCAWSVSWSVQGKETQYFGPGTRLLVL.

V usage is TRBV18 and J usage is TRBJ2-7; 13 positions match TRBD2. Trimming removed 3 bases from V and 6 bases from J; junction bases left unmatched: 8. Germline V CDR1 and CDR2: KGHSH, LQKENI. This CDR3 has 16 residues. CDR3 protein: CASSPGLAGAGSEQYF. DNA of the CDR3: TGTGCCAGCTCACCCGGACTAGCGGGAGCGGGTAGCGAGCAGTACTTC. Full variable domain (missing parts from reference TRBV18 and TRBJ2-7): NAGVMQNPRHLVRRRGQEARLRCSPMKGHSHVYWYRQLPEEGLKFMVYLQKENIIDESGMPKERFSAEFPKEGPSILRIQQVVRGDSAAYFCASSPGLAGAGSEQYFGPGTRLTVT.

CDR3 sequence reads: CASSPGVYNEQFF. The CDR3 DNA is TGTGCCAGCAGCCCCGGGGTTTACAATGAGCAGTTCTTC. The chain has TRBV7-2 and TRBJ2-1; possible D gene TRBD2, 5 bases. The CDR3 covers 13 residues. The germline V gene has CDR1 SGHTA and CDR2 FQGNSA. The V end was cut by 5 bases, the J end by 4 bases, with 9 bases between.

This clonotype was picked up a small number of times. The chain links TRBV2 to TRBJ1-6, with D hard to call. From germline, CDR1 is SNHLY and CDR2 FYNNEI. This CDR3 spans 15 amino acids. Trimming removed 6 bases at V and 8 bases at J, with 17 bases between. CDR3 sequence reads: CASRPHTQADSPLHF. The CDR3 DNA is TGTGCCAGCAGGCCACACACCCAAGCGGATTCACCCCTCCACTTT.

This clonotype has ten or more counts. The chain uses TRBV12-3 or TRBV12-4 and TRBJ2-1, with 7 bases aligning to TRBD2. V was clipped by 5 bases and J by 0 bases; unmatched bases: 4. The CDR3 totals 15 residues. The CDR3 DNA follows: TGTGCCAGCAGTACGGGACTACGCTCCTACAATGAGCAGTTCTTC. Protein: CASSTGLRSYNEQFF.

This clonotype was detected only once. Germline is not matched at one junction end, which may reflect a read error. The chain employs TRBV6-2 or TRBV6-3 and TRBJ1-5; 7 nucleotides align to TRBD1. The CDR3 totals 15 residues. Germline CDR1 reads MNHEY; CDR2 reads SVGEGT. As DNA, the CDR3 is TGTGCCAGCAGTCCCGTCAGGGGGGACAATCGGCCCCAGCATTTT. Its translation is CASSPVRGDNRPQHF.

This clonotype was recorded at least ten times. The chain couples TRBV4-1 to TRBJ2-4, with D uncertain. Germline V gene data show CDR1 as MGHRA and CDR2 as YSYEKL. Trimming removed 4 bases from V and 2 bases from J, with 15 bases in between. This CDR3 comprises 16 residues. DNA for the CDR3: TGCGCCAGCAGCCTCGGTCCGCCGCGGACCAAAAACATTCAGTACTTC. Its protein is CASSLGPPRTKNIQYF.

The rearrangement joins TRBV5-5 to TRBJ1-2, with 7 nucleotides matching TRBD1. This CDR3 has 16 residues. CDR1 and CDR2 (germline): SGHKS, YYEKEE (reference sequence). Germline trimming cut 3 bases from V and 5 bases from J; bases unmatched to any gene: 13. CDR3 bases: TGTGCCAGCAGCTCCGAGCCGGGACAGATCTTTTATGGCTACACCTTC. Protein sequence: CASSSEPGQIFYGYTF.

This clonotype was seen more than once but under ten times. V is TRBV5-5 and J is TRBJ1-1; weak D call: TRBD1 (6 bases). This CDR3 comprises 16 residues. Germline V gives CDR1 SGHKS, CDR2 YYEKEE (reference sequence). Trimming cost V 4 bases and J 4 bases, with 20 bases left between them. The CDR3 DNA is TGTGCCAGCAGCCCTACCCTGGTGCAGGGGACCACTGAAGCTTTCTTT. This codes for CASSPTLVQGTTEAFF.

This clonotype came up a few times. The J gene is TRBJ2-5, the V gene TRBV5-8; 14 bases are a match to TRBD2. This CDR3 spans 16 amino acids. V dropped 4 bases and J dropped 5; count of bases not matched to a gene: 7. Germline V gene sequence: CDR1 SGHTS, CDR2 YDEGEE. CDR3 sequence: CASSPGTSGSRETQYF. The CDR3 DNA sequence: TGTGCCAGCAGCCCCGGGACTAGCGGGAGTAGGGAGACCCAGTACTTC.

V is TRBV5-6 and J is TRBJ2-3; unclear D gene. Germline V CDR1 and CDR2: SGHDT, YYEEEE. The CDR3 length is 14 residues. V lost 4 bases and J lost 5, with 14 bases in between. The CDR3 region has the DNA TGTGCCAGCAGCCCCGTAAGCCCGGGAGATACGCAGTATTTT. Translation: CASSPVSPGDTQYF.